A selection of T cell receptor beta chains follows, all from one sample in a study of T cells in Graves' hyperthyroidism and ophthalmopathy. Via MiXCR, TCRdb re-called the multiplex PCR reads, giving one row per CDR3 protein. This sample carries roughly 580,000 distinct CDR3 sequences, approximately 15% of them seen once, and the ten largest clones take about 5.8%. The material sequenced was blood. The source of these receptors is a woman in her 30s with Graves' hyperthyroidism that later progressed to Graves' ophthalmopathy. Both conserved end residues are part of each CDR3. A D gene is named only where the DNA matches it firmly. Part of the rows lack a size; the others show once, few, many or a class for expanded clones.

j_gene: TRBJ1-1; d_gene: TRBD1; v_gene: TRBV6-1; abundance: NA; CDR3aa: CASFIPGQGNTEASF; CDR3nt: TGTGCCAGTTTTATCCCGGGACAGGGGAACACTGAAGCTTCCTTT
j_gene: TRBJ2-4; d_gene: NA; v_gene: TRBV6-2/TRBV6-3; abundance: many; CDR3aa: CASSYAADSLAKNIQYF; CDR3nt: TGTGCCAGCAGTTACGCAGCGGACTCTCTAGCCAAAAACATTCAGTACTTC
j_gene: TRBJ2-7; d_gene: TRBD1; v_gene: TRBV2; abundance: few; CDR3aa: CASRGGQGIYEQYF; CDR3nt: TGTGCCAGCAGAGGGGGACAGGGGATCTACGAGCAGTACTTC
j_gene: TRBJ2-3; d_gene: TRBD2; v_gene: TRBV7-3; abundance: many; CDR3aa: CASSLTLARSTDTQYF; CDR3nt: TGTGCCAGCAGCTTAACACTAGCGAGGAGCACAGATACGCAGTATTTT
j_gene: TRBJ2-2; d_gene: NA; v_gene: TRBV10-2; abundance: few; CDR3aa: CAIIRVAGELFF; CDR3nt: TGCGCCATCATCAGGGTGGCCGGGGAGCTGTTTTTT
j_gene: TRBJ1-2; d_gene: NA; v_gene: TRBV18; abundance: many; CDR3aa: CASSPSANYGYTF; CDR3nt: TGTGCCAGCTCACCATCCGCTAACTATGGCTACACCTTC
j_gene: TRBJ1-4; d_gene: NA; v_gene: TRBV29-1; abundance: NA; CDR3aa: CSVGGRMNEKLFF; CDR3nt: TGCAGCGTTGGGGGAAGGATGAATGAAAAACTGTTTTTT
j_gene: TRBJ2-1; d_gene: TRBD1; v_gene: TRBV7-3; abundance: NA; CDR3aa: CASSVDRGWNEQFF; CDR3nt: TGTGCCAGCAGCGTCGACAGGGGGTGGAATGAGCAGTTCTTC
j_gene: TRBJ1-2; d_gene: TRBD1; v_gene: TRBV7-2; abundance: many; CDR3aa: CASSRDRVEYGYTF; CDR3nt: TGTGCCAGCAGCCGGGACAGGGTTGAATATGGCTACACCTTC
j_gene: TRBJ2-3; d_gene: NA; v_gene: TRBV2; abundance: many; CDR3aa: CASSDGWADTQYF; CDR3nt: TGTGCCAGCAGCGATGGTTGGGCAGATACGCAGTATTTT
j_gene: TRBJ2-4; d_gene: TRBD1; v_gene: TRBV7-8; abundance: NA; CDR3aa: CASSKHPGQGAAKNIQYF; CDR3nt: TGTGCCAGCAGCAAACACCCCGGACAGGGGGCCGCCAAAAACATTCAGTACTTC
j_gene: TRBJ1-4; d_gene: NA; v_gene: TRBV7-9; abundance: many; CDR3aa: CASAWDGQNEKLFF; CDR3nt: TGTGCCAGCGCTTGGGACGGACAGAATGAAAAACTGTTTTTT
j_gene: TRBJ2-2; d_gene: NA; v_gene: TRBV7-2; abundance: NA; CDR3aa: CASSFRSGELFF; CDR3nt: TGTGCCAGCAGCTTCCGTAGCGGGGAGCTGTTTTTT
j_gene: TRBJ2-5; d_gene: NA; v_gene: TRBV20-1; abundance: many; CDR3aa: CSARDLLKETQYF; CDR3nt: TGCAGTGCTAGAGATCTATTAAAAGAGACCCAGTACTTC
j_gene: TRBJ2-2; d_gene: NA; v_gene: TRBV28; abundance: many; CDR3aa: CASSLVRATGNTGELFF; CDR3nt: TGTGCCAGCAGTTTAGTTCGAGCGACAGGGAACACCGGGGAGCTGTTTTTT